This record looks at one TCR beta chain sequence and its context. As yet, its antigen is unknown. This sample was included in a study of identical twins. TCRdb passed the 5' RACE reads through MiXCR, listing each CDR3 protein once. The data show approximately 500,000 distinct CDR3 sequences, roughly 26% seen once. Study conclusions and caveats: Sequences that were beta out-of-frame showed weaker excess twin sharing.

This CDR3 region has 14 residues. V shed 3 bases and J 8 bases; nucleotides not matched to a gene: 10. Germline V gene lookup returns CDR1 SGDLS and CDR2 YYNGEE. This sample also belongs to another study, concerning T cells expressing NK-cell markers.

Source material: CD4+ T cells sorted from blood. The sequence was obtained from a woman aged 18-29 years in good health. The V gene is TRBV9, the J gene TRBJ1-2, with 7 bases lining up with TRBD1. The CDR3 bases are TGTGCCAGCAGCGGAACAGGGGATGGTCCCGGCTACACCTTC. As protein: CASSGTGDGPGYTF.